Each of the 13 T cell receptor beta chains below was sequenced from the same sample in a study of CD8+ T cells in alopecia areata. Cutaneous lymph node cells were pooled, and they were sorted using CD4, CD8alpha, NKG2D, NKG2ACE and other markers. Once RNA had been extracted, it was reverse transcribed into cDNA to act as the sequencing template. Only in-frame clones appear in the TCRdb table, and some are missing; sequencing was by immunoSEQ multiplex PCR. The sample yields about 270,000 clones, without any singletons. The material sequenced was CD4+ T cells sorted from a lymph node. These receptors came from a C3H/HeJ mouse with alopecia areata. Mice of this strain are of MHC haplotype H2-k.

This clone was found a few times. Gene names and germline match the mouse. Sequencing ends 4 residues short of the CDR3 end; the germline J gene provides the rest. The same CDR3 can be traced to other DNA sequences in this sample. The genes are TRBV31 and TRBJ2-5; D gene uncertain. The germline CDR1 and CDR2 sequences are GKSSPN and SITVG. Trimming shortened V by 1 base and J by 3 bases, and 5 bases separated the two germline ends. The CDR3 totals 12 residues. The CDR3 protein is CAWSQVQDTQYF. The sequenced part of the CDR3 DNA is TGTGCCTGGAGTCAGGTGCAAGAC.

This clone was counted a few times. Any gene name here is a mouse gene name. Read sequence stops 4 residues before the CDR3 end, and the germline J gene provides the missing end. The chain couples TRBV5 to TRBJ2-2, with 10 bases identical to TRBD1. This CDR3 is built from 14 residues. Unmatched junction bases numbered 2, after V lost 4 bases and J lost 6 bases. Germline V gives CDR1 LGHNA, CDR2 YNLKQL (reference sequence). The sequenced CDR3 bases are TGTGCCAGCAGCCTGGGACAGGGGTCCGGG. Its protein is CASSLGQGSG. The full CDR3 reads CASSLGQGSGQLYF.

This clone showed up just a few times. The listed genes are named as in mouse. The read terminates 4 residues ahead of where the CDR3 ends, so the germline J gene completes it. The chain uses TRBV17 and TRBJ2-1; TRBD2 agrees at 12 bases. The germline V gene has CDR1 MNHDT and CDR2 YYDKIL. The V and J ends lost 8 bases and 0 bases, in that order; junction bases with no gene match: 2. The CDR3 sequence is 15 residues long. The CDR3 DNA, read in part, is TGTGCTAGCGGGGACTGGGGGGCTAACTATGCT. It encodes CASGDWGANYA. The full-length CDR3 reads as CASGDWGANYAEQFF.

As for this clone: Gene names and germline refer to mouse. The observed sequence ends 4 residues before the CDR3 terminus, with the missing tail filled in from the germline J gene. The chain couples TRBV2 to TRBJ1-2; D is unclear. The CDR3 covers 14 residues. The germline V gene encodes CDR1 LGHNA and CDR2 YSYQKL. Trimming shortened V by 0 bases and J by 0 bases, and 5 bases separated the two germline ends. The chain's CDR3 is CASSQDAANSDYTF. The sequenced part of the CDR3 DNA is TGTGCCAGCAGCCAAGACGCAGCAAACTCC. Full variable domain (rest looked up from reference TRBV2 and TRBJ1-2): DPKIIQKPKYLVAVTGSEKILICEQYLGHNAMYWYRQSAKKPLEFMFSYSYQKLMDNQTASSRFQPQSSKKNHLDLQITALKPDDSATYFCASSQDAANSDYTFGSGTRLLVI.

About this clone: The germline and genes are mouse ones. The read gets to within 4 residues of the CDR3 end, and the germline J gene fills in the rest. The chain carries TRBV13-2 and TRBJ2-2; tentative D call: TRBD1 (6 bases). Germline V lookup: CDR1 NNHNN, CDR2 SYGAGS (reference sequence). The CDR3 is 15 amino acids. Trimming removed 5 bases from V and 2 bases from J, with 13 bases in between. The CDR3 bases that were read are TGTGCCAGCGGGCGGGACACCGAGAACACCGGG. Protein: CASGRDTENTG. The whole CDR3 is CASGRDTENTGQLYF.

As regards this clone: The gene names given are mouse names. Read data end 4 residues before the CDR3 end; the end is taken from the germline J gene. The V and J genes are TRBV5 and TRBJ2-2; 8 nucleotides agree with TRBD2. The CDR3 has 15 residues. V shed 4 bases, J shed 0 bases, and the junction held 1 base outside the gene matches. Germline lookup yields CDR1 LGHNA and CDR2 YNLKQL (reference sequence). The CDR3 protein is CASSLWGANTGQLYF. Partial CDR3 DNA: TGTGCCAGCAGCCTCTGGGGGGCAAACACCGGG.

Worth noting for this clone: Mouse names are used for the genes. The read comes to an end 4 residues before the CDR3 does, leaving the germline J gene to fill in the end. This CDR3 is also generated by other DNA sequences in the sample. The rearrangement uses TRBV13-1 and TRBJ2-3; tentatively, D is TRBD1 (7 bases). CDR3 length: 15 amino acids. Germline CDR1 and CDR2: NSHNY and SYGAGN. Trimming took off 0 bases at V and 3 bases at J, with 11 bases between the two ends. Partial CDR3 DNA: TGTGCCAGCAGTGATGCGAGGGGGCGCGCAGAA. Encoded protein: CASSDARGRAE. The full-length CDR3 reads as CASSDARGRAETLYF.

This clone was observed a handful of times. The listed genes are named as in mouse. The CDR3 end falls 4 residues outside the read, so it is completed with the germline J gene. Other DNA variants within this sample encode the same CDR3. The chain joins TRBV13-3 to TRBJ2-7; TRBD1 agrees at 7 bases. The CDR3 contains 13 residues. Germline V gene sequence: CDR1 NNHDY, CDR2 SYVADS. CDR3 sequence: CASSENRGYEQYF. The sequenced CDR3 bases are TGTGCCAGCAGTGAGAACAGGGGTTAT.

Only a few counts were recorded for this clone. The gene symbols are mouse symbols. The read is 4 residues too short to cover the CDR3 end, so that end is filled in from the germline J gene. The chain links TRBV5 to TRBJ2-3, with no clear D. Germline-derived CDR1 and CDR2 are LGHNA and YNLKQL (reference sequence). This CDR3 has 13 residues. Trimming took 2 bases from V and 3 from J, leaving 6 bases between them. This chain's CDR3 is CASSQSTAETLYF. CDR3 DNA (partial): TGTGCCAGCAGCCAATCGACAGCAGAA.

This clone was observed a few times. Mouse gene names and germline throughout. The read comes to an end 4 residues before the CDR3 does, leaving the germline J gene to fill in the end. V gene TRBV19 combines with J gene TRBJ2-2, with 9 positions matching TRBD1. Germline values: CDR1 FNHDT, CDR2 SITEND (reference sequence). CDR3 length: 15 amino acids. The part of the CDR3 DNA that was read is TGTGCCAGCAGTCCACAGGGGGCGCTTGACGGG. This translates into CASSPQGALDG. The CDR3 in full is CASSPQGALDGQLYF. Full variable domain (rest looked up from reference TRBV19 and TRBJ2-2): GGIITQTPKFLIGQEGQKLTLKCQQNFNHDTMYWYRQDSGKGLRLIYYSITENDLQKGDLSEGYDASREKKSSFSLTVTSAQKNEMAVFLCASSPQGALDGQLYFGEGSKLTVL.

In this sample, this clone turned up a few times. The genes and germline here are from mouse. Read data end 4 residues before the CDR3 end; the end is taken from the germline J gene. Other nucleotide sequences from this sample produce the same CDR3. The chain employs TRBV1 and TRBJ2-5; 11 bases agree with TRBD1. The CDR3 is 15 amino acids. Germline-derived CDR1 and CDR2 are NSQYPW and LRSPGD (reference sequence). The CDR3 here is CTCSAAGTGGDTQYF. The CDR3 DNA, read in part, is TGCACCTGCAGTGCAGCCGGGACAGGGGGGGAC.

For this clone: The genes are named according to mouse. From the germline J gene comes the end of the CDR3, since the read stops 4 residues before it. This sample includes further DNA sequences coding for the same CDR3. This chain links TRBV31 with TRBJ1-2; possible D gene TRBD1, 6 bases. Per germline, CDR1 GKSSPN and CDR2 SITVG. This CDR3 is 14 amino acids long. CDR3 sequence reads: CAWSLGGAGSDYTF. Incomplete CDR3 DNA: TGTGCCTGGAGTCTGGGGGGGGCAGGGTCC.

This clone showed up just a few times. The gene names given are mouse names. The observed sequence ends 4 residues before the CDR3 terminus, with the missing tail filled in from the germline J gene. At the DNA level, this CDR3 is encoded by other sequences in the same sample as well. The rearrangement links TRBV5 to TRBJ2-7, with 9 bases fitting TRBD2. The CDR3 has 14 residues. Germline-derived CDR1 and CDR2 are LGHNA and YNLKQL (reference sequence). CDR3 amino acids: CASSQGLGAYEQYF. CDR3 DNA (partial): TGTGCCAGCAGCCAAGGACTGGGGGCGTAT.